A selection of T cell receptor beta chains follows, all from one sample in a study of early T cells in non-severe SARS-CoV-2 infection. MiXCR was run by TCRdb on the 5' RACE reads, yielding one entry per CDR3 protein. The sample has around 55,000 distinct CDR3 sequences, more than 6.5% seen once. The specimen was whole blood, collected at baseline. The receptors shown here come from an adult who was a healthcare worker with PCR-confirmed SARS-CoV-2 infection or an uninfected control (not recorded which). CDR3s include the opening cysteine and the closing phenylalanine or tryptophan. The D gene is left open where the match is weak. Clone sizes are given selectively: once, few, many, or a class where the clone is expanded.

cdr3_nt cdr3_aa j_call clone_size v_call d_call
TGTGCCAGCAGTTCCCTTCTCCGGCCCCGGACAGGGAGGGACACTGAAGCTTTCTTT CASSSLLRPRTGRDTEAFF TRBJ1-1 many TRBV27 TRBD1
TGCAGTGCCAAACAGGGTAGCAATCAGCCCCAGCATTTT CSAKQGSNQPQHF TRBJ1-5 many TRBV20-1 .
TGTGCCAGCAGCCCCCGAAGGGACGAGCAGTACTTC CASSPRRDEQYF TRBJ2-7 few TRBV5-5 .
TGTGCCAGCAGCGTAGACTCATGGAGGTACAATGAGCAGTTCTTC CASSVDSWRYNEQFF TRBJ2-1 . TRBV9 .
TGTGCCTGGAGCTGGTCTACGGGGTACGAGCAGTACTTC CAWSWSTGYEQYF TRBJ2-7 many TRBV30 .
TGCGCCAGCAGCCAAAGGACCTTTGGCCTAAGGTACAATGAGCAGTTCTTC CASSQRTFGLRYNEQFF TRBJ2-1 many TRBV4-3 .
TGTGCCAGCAGTTTAGCGCTGGGGGTAGCTGGAAACACCATATATTTT CASSLALGVAGNTIYF TRBJ1-3 few TRBV12-3/TRBV12-4 .
TGTGCCAGCTCGAGAGCGGGGGAAGAGACCCAGTACTTC CASSRAGEETQYF TRBJ2-5 . TRBV7-9 TRBD2
TGCAGTGCTAGAGGCGAATTGGACAGGGGGAATCAGCCCCAGCATTTT CSARGELDRGNQPQHF TRBJ1-5 many TRBV20-1 TRBD1
TGTGCCAGCAGCCCTAACTCAGGAAACACCATATATTTT CASSPNSGNTIYF TRBJ1-3 many TRBV7-2 .
TGTGCCAGCAGTTACTCGATCGGCCAGGAGGGTGGTTCACCCCTCCACTTT CASSYSIGQEGGSPLHF TRBJ1-6 . TRBV6-6 .
TGTGCCAGCAGTCCTGGCGGGGGGGGATGGGTCGATGAGCAGTTCTTC CASSPGGGGWVDEQFF TRBJ2-1 many TRBV28 TRBD2
TGTGCCAGTAGTATATCCAGACGAGTTAGCACAGATACGCAGTATTTT CASSISRRVSTDTQYF TRBJ2-3 few TRBV19 .
TGTGCCAGCAGTATCTACAATCAGCCCCAGCATTTT CASSIYNQPQHF TRBJ1-5 many TRBV12-3/TRBV12-4 .
TGCGCCAGCAGTACACCCGAATTCGGCAGCCAGTACTTC CASSTPEFGSQYF TRBJ2-7 many TRBV5-1 .
TGCAGTGCTAGAGATCTAGGCAGCGGCTCCTCTGGGGCCAACGTCCTGACTTTC CSARDLGSGSSGANVLTF TRBJ2-6 many TRBV20-1 .
TGTGCCAGCTCACGGGACAGGGTCCTCACTGAAGCTTTCTTT CASSRDRVLTEAFF TRBJ1-1 many TRBV18 TRBD1
TGTGCCAGCAGCTCCGCTACAGACGAGCAGTACTTC CASSSATDEQYF TRBJ2-7 . TRBV11-3 .
TGTGCCAGTAGTCCTTTCGGGGGTGAAGCTGAAGCTTTCTTT CASSPFGGEAEAFF TRBJ1-1 many TRBV19 .
TGCAGCGTTCATCAGGGAGCGAACGAGCAGTACTTC CSVHQGANEQYF TRBJ2-7 . TRBV29-1 .
TGTGCCTTAGGCATCTATGGCTACACCTTC CALGIYGYTF TRBJ1-2 few TRBV30 .
TGTGCCAGTTTCCATTCCATATTTCTAGGCTACACCTTC CASFHSIFLGYTF TRBJ1-2 . TRBV28 .
TGTGCCAGCAACCCGGACGGGGGGTCAAACTATGGCTACACCTTC CASNPDGGSNYGYTF TRBJ1-2 many TRBV7-2 .
TGTGCCAGCAGCCCTACCCCGGGACACAGTTACCTCCACTTT CASSPTPGHSYLHF TRBJ1-6 many TRBV28 .
TGTGCCAGCAAGGGCGGGGACAGGAATTCACCCCTCCACTTT CASKGGDRNSPLHF TRBJ1-6 few TRBV6-2/TRBV6-3 TRBD1